Here is one T cell receptor (beta chain) with its context. Its antigen is still unknown. The input lacks base qualities; no much larger clone sits a single base away. The immunoSEQ Assay, a bias-controlled multiplex PCR, was used to amplify TCRbeta CDR3 regions from genomic DNA. The original pipeline was this. Nucleated cell counts per sample were estimated from amplification of reference gene primers within the assay. To quantify the absolute abundance of each unique TCRbeta CDR3 rearrangement, sequence reads were collapsed and filtered. For each sample, productive Simpson clonality was calculated as the square root of Simpson's diversity index across productive rearrangements. TCRdb took this table from immuneACCESS and kept in-frame rearrangements with V and J called. Such tables lack part of the clones; where checked against another copy, unresolved V genes explain under half of the gap, and the rest is unexplained. The V and J calls and clone size come from that table; D and trimming were worked out from the DNA. The sample table lists about 240,000 clones, more than 75% of them with a count of one. The ten top clones hold roughly an eighth of the sample.

Collaborating institutions collected whole blood in K2EDTA tubes following their own protocols. For TCRbeta analysis, collaborator samples were shipped as frozen whole blood, as isolated PBMCs, or as DNA extracted from either sample type. This record comes from a study of blood T cell repertoires in COVID-19 (dated by TCRdb to the early 2020s). Regarding the research as a whole: Collaborator samples came from the United States, Italy and Spain and covered acute and convalescent phases of COVID-19. The material from the prospective study consisted of cDNA or gDNA derived from T cells, B-cell-depleted T cells, or PBMCs. The dataset comprised deeply sampled blood TCRbeta repertoires from subjects exposed to, actively infected with, or recovered from COVID-19. The repertoires were released in a freely available public database meant as a resource for research on the immune response to SARS-CoV-2. The samples were drawn from the first 160 participants of the ongoing ImmuneRACE study and from over a thousand subjects provided by 6 global collaborators. Sample metadata almost always included a de-identified subject ID, COVID-19 status, age in years and sex. Where available, HLA class I and class II types were obtained from metadata supplied by the sample provider rather than from assay-based typing. What the authors observed across the whole study: How much clinical and demographic metadata was included differed by source and by participant, and the metadata was provided uncurated.

V is pared back by 9 bases and J by 4 bases, with 18 bases lying between the germline termini. The germline V gene encodes CDR1 LNHDA and CDR2 SQIVND (reference sequence). From the cysteine up to the phenylalanine, the CDR3 has a length of 14 residues. The entry retains the CDR3 DNA only, 42 bases that are in frame from base 1. The chain is made from TRBV19 and TRBJ1-2; the D segment could be TRBD1, given 6 matching bases. The sequencing sample was made of peripheral blood. The TCR comes from a woman in her sixties or seventies with active or convalescent COVID-19. The nucleotide sequence is TGTGCCAGCAAAACAGGGAAGGCGACCTATGGCTACACCTTC. Its protein is CASKTGKATYGYTF.